This T cell receptor beta chain emerged from a study of CXCR3-negative and CXCR3-positive naive CD8 T cells (dated 2019 in TCRdb). Notes on the research overall: In total, roughly 140 million TRB reads were obtained, which works out to roughly 1.5 +/- 0.3 million reads per library. For the TRBV-TRBJ cluster analysis, the naive subsets came from roughly 5 donors, while the memory cells came from 3 donors. The diversity and physicochemical repertoire analyses included under 12 donors pooled from two independent experiments. Broader findings and caveats from the paper: Freshly isolated PBMCs were used for most assays because CXCR3 expression went down partially after cryopreservation. Because surface CD5, which has been linked to self-reactivity in mice, was comparable between naive subsets, TCR interaction strength was also inferred from TRB CDR3 physicochemical properties. TRBV-TRBJ usage was similar between naive CXCR3-negative and CXCR3-positive cells from the same donor, while memory cells showed distinct patterns. Compared with CXCR3-negative naive cells, CXCR3-positive naive cells had TRB CDR3s with higher hydrophobicity (lower Kidera factor 4), lower energy, and higher strength and volume indices. Comparably high repertoire diversity was found in both naive subsets, whereas much lower repertoire diversity was found in memory CD8+ T cells.

CDR1 is given as KGHDR and CDR2 as SFDVKD, both from the germline V gene. The cysteine opens and the phenylalanine closes a CDR3 of 14 amino acids. The DNA is unrecorded. Its frequency places this clonotype as medium-sized (0.01 to 0.1%); no count is recorded. No cognate antigen has been identified for it. The sample was run on a NextSeq 550. The Human TCR Profiling Kit (MiLaboratory) was used to prepare UMI-labeled 5' RACE TRB cDNA libraries. The full amount of extracted RNA was used for cDNA synthesis, and the full amount of resulting cDNA was used for PCR amplification. Libraries were prepared in parallel with an identical number of PCR cycles. From the authors' description of their analysis: With a minimum of two reads required per UMI, MIGEC and MiXCR pulled out about 49,000 +/- 11,000 unique UMI-labeled TRB cDNA molecules from each library. An average of approximately 40,000 +/- 10,000 functional in-frame TRB CDR3 nucleotide clonotypes without stop codons was found per library. Diversity metrics, including normalized Shannon-Wiener and Chao1, were computed in VDJtools after downsampling to 5000 UMI-labeled TRB molecules per sample. Clonotype-size-weighted physicochemical properties of the central five CDR3 residues (interaction energy, strength, volume and Kidera factor 4) were computed in VDJtools. The reads, reprocessed by TCRdb, yield one row per CDR3 protein sequence and no DNA. TCRdb's processing, not the authors', yielded these V and J calls. The table of this sample itemizes over 7,000 distinct CDR3 sequences. Approximately 1.1% of the sample comes from the top ten.

Each CD8+ T cell subset was flow-sorted in triplicate, with 250,000 to 350,000 cells per subset placed directly into RLT lysis buffer. Naive CD8+ T cells were defined stringently as CD45RO-CCR7+CD27+CD95- to exclude memory contaminants. Standard density gradient centrifugation was used to isolate peripheral blood mononuclear cells from buffy coats. Naive CXCR3-negative and CXCR3-positive CD8+ T cells were flow-sorted on a FACSAria III. Total RNA was extracted from sorted cells with an RNeasy Mini Kit. The chain was built from TRBV24-1 and TRBJ2-1; absent DNA, TCRdb's TRBD2 call cannot be checked. The sequenced sample consisted of naive CXCR3- CD8+ T cells from blood. The sample's cell subset or site label, in plain terms: CD45RO-CCR7+CD27+CD95- naive CD8+ T cells lacking CXCR3 (TNR3-). This TCR came from a human donor in good health. Some clones in this sample may be carry-over from other donors' samples. The CDR3 loop reads CATRPAGVGNEQFF.